This TCR beta chain was captured in a study of CD8+CD57+ T cells in acquired aplastic anemia listed by TCRdb under 2018. About the investigation overall: Extracted DNA from sorted CD4+ and CD8+ cells averaged approximately 3 ug, ranging from roughly 0.17 to 27.4 ug. For healthy donor samples, the average read count was approximately 10 million for CD4+ cells and fewer than 14 million for CD8+ cells. Study-wide findings and limitations: No significant difference in CD8+ Simpson's diversity was found between patients and healthy controls (P=0.060). Roughly 29 CD8+ CDR3 sequences were found to be shared between patients and controls, but these sequences appeared to be highly expressed in patients and within the immunodominant clones of the patients.

CDR1 and CDR2 (SEHNR, FQNEAQ) derive from the germline V gene (reference sequence). The CDR3 runs 13 amino acids, cysteine and phenylalanine included. The only DNA kept is the CDR3, 39 bases in frame from the first base. Notes on this clonotype: Its antigen target is currently unknown. Compared with germline, one end of the junction differs, possibly owing to a read error.

Profiling of TCR beta VDJ combinations and CDR3 sequences used genomic DNA as the template. TCR repertoire sequencing was run on an Illumina HiSeq 2000. The source study handled its data this way. Repertoires were assessed using TRBV/TRBJ rearrangement plots, CDR3 size and DJ length profiles, and Simpson's diversity index. The most abundant DNA sequence in the deep sequencing data was defined as the immunodominant clone. CDR3 amino acid sequences were checked for sharing across subjects and were also compared against the VDJdb database and published repertoires. Clones were called with MiXCR by TCRdb after fastp trimmed the public reads at Q25, and only in-frame beta chains were retained. Identical CDR3 proteins give one entry, which carries the most common genes and DNA. The authors' filters were not applied to this entry. Present in this sample are around 170,000 distinct CDR3 sequences, about three fifths of which were seen just once. The ten biggest clones cover about 41% of the sample.

The study deep-sequenced TCR repertoires of sorted CD4+ and CD8+ blood T cells from severe aplastic anemia patients and healthy subjects. Ficoll-Paque density gradient centrifugation was used to isolate peripheral blood mononuclear cells. Before DNA extraction, CD4+ and CD8+ T cells were sorted by FACS or by magnetic beads. The V gene is TRBV7-9 and the J gene is TRBJ2-7; TRBD2 is a possible D gene, resting on 6 matching bases. The sequence was collected from a human donor in good health. The sample comprised sorted CD4+, CD8+, or CD8+CD57+ T cells (not recorded which) from PBMCs. The CDR3 has the sequence CASTLTLAYEQYF. The nucleotide sequence is TGTGCCAGCACCTTAACACTAGCTTACGAGCAGTACTTC.